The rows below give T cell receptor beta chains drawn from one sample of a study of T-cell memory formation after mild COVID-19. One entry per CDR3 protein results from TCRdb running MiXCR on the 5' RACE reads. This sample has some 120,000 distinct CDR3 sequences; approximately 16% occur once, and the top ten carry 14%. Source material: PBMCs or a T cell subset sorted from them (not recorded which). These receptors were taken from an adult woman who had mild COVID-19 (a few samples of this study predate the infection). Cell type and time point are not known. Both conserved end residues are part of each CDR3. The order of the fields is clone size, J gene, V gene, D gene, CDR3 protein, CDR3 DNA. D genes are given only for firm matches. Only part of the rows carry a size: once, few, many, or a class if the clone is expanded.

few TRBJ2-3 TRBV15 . CATSRAQGGIPDTQYF TGTGCCACCAGCAGAGCACAGGGAGGGATCCCAGATACGCAGTATTTT
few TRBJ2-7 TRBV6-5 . CASSARTRVQGEQYF TGTGCCAGCAGTGCTCGGACAAGGGTTCAAGGCGAGCAGTACTTC
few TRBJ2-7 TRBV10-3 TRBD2 CAISEAPPGGYEQYF TGTGCCATCAGTGAAGCCCCCCCGGGGGGCTACGAGCAGTACTTC
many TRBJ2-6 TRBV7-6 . CASRPSGANVLTF TGTGCCAGCAGACCCTCTGGGGCCAACGTCCTGACTTTC
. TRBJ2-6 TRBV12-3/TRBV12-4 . CASSPQGSGANVLTF TGTGCCAGCAGTCCGCAGGGCTCTGGGGCCAACGTCCTGACTTTC
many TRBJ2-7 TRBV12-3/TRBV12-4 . CASSLAGLEGNEQYF TGTGCCAGCAGTTTAGCGGGACTGGAAGGGAACGAGCAGTACTTC
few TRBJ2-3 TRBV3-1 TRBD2 CASSGSGRTDTQYF TGTGCCAGCAGCGGTAGCGGGAGGACAGATACGCAGTATTTT
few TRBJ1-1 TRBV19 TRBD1 CASSAGGEGSTEAFF TGTGCCAGTAGTGCAGGGGGCGAGGGATCCACTGAAGCTTTCTTT
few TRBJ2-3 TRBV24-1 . CATSDPALVDTQYF TGTGCCACCAGTGACCCAGCCCTAGTGGATACGCAGTATTTT
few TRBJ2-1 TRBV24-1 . CATSDKGQPFTDEQFF TGTGCCACCAGTGATAAAGGACAGCCGTTCACCGATGAGCAGTTCTTC
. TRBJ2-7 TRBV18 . CASSPGQSTREQYF TGTGCCAGCTCACCCGGACAGTCGACTCGAGAGCAGTACTTC
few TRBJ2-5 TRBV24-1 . CATSDPGAKGVETQYF TGTGCCACCAGTGACCCGGGGGCAAAGGGCGTAGAGACCCAGTACTTC
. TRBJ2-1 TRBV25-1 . CASSEYNRDFEQFF TGTGCCAGCAGTGAATACAACAGGGATTTTGAGCAGTTCTTC
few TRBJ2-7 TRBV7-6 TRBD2 CASSPGTSDYEQYF TGTGCCAGCAGCCCCGGGACTAGCGACTACGAGCAGTACTTC
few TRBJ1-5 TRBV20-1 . CSAKTAGSNQPQHF TGCAGTGCTAAAACAGCTGGTAGCAATCAGCCCCAGCATTTT
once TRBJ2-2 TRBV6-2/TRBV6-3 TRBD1 CASSRTGRTGELFF TGTGCCAGCAGCCGGACAGGGCGAACCGGGGAGCTGTTTTTT
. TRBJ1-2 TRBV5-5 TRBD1 CASSLAGTGAYGYTF TGTGCCAGCAGCTTGGCAGGGACAGGGGCCTATGGCTACACCTTC
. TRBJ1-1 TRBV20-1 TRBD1 CSASGTGGITEAFF TGCAGTGCAAGTGGGACAGGGGGTATCACTGAAGCTTTCTTT
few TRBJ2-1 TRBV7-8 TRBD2 CASSSAGGFNEQFF TGTGCCAGCAGCTCTGCGGGAGGGTTCAATGAGCAGTTCTTC
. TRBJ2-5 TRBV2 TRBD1 CASRGQEETQYF TGTGCCAGCAGAGGACAGGAAGAGACCCAGTACTTC
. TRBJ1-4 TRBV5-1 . CASSDGTGPNEKLFF TGCGCCAGCAGCGACGGGACCGGACCGAATGAAAAACTGTTTTTT
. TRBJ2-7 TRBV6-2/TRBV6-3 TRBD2 CASSSGTSATYEQYF TGTGCCAGCAGTTCCGGGACTAGCGCGACCTACGAGCAGTACTTC
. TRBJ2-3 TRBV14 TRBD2 CASSQERRSGRGPTDTQYF TGTGCCAGCAGCCAAGAGCGTCGGAGCGGGAGGGGACCGACAGATACGCAGTATTTT
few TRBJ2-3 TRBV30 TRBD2 CAWDDSGRRTDTQYF TGTGCCTGGGATGATAGCGGGAGACGGACAGATACGCAGTATTTT
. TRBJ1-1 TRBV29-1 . CSVESGTLNTEAFF TGCAGCGTTGAAAGCGGGACACTCAACACTGAAGCTTTCTTT
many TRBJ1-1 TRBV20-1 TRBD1 CSARGTGDTEAFF TGCAGTGCTAGAGGGACAGGGGACACTGAAGCTTTCTTT
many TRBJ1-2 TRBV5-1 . CASSLGGTYYGYTF TGCGCCAGCAGCTTGGGAGGCACCTACTATGGCTACACCTTC
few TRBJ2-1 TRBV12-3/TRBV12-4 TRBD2 CASSSGRRFSSSGTEQFF TGTGCCAGCAGTTCGGGACGGAGATTCTCCTCTAGCGGGACAGAGCAGTTCTTC